This T cell receptor beta chain was profiled in a study of siplizumab effects on memory and regulatory T cells. Study conclusions and caveats: Naive T cells seemed more diverse than memory cells and seemed major alloresponse contributors. Roughly 80-96% of proliferating CD4+ or CD8+ clones defied assignment to a naive or memory phenotype. Alloreactive sequences tracing back to unstimulated CD4+ memory cells fell significantly with siplizumab.

Note on this clone: Its antigen remains unidentified.

Some clones are missing from TCRdb's copy, which holds only in-frame ones; the method was immunoSEQ multiplex PCR. This table has about 85,000 clones, 85% to 95% appearing once. Germline V gives CDR1 SNHLY, CDR2 FYNNEI. This CDR3 comprises 14 residues. V dropped 6 bases and J dropped 5; count of bases not matched to a gene: 7. Sequenced: CD8+ T cells sorted from blood. The clonotype originates from a human donor in good health. This chain links TRBV2 with TRBJ2-1; 7 bases line up with TRBD2. The CDR3 DNA reads as TGTGCCAGCAGATCCAGCGGGAATGACAATGAGCAGTTCTTC. Its protein is CASRSSGNDNEQFF.